The T cell receptor beta chain described here comes from a study of blood T cell repertoires in COVID-19. The V end was cut by 3 bases, the J end by 5 bases, with 11 bases between. Germline CDR1 is ENHRY and CDR2 is SYGVKD. The CDR3 length is 14 residues. TCRdb keeps only in-frame clones here, not all; method: immunoSEQ multiplex PCR. The sample lists roughly 80,000 clones, around four fifths occurring once. The TCR originated in a human donor in a cohort sampled during active COVID-19. This rearrangement joins TRBV10-3 to TRBJ1-5; possibly TRBD1 for D (6 bases). Input material: peripheral blood. As DNA, the CDR3 is TGTGCCATCAGTGAACGAGGGGGGGATCAGCCCCAGCATTTT. Protein: CAISERGGDQPQHF.